These 8 T cell receptor beta chains were sequenced from one sample in a study of siplizumab effects on memory and regulatory T cells. The protocol was immunoSEQ multiplex PCR, while the TCRdb copy is restricted to in-frame clones and leaves out a portion. The sample has about 99,000 clones, about 93% seen once. The sequencing sample was made of Tregs sorted from blood. These receptors all come from a human donor in good health.

The chain joins TRBV27 to TRBJ1-1, with 8 bases that match TRBD1. The CDR3 consists of 14 residues. The ends lost 5 bases at V and 4 bases at J; junction bases unmatched: 6. Germline CDR1 MNHEY, CDR2 SMNVEV (reference sequence). CDR3 loop: CASSNRGTITEAFF. CDR3 DNA: TGTGCCAGCAGTAACAGGGGGACGATCACTGAAGCTTTCTTT.

Concerning this clone: Distinct nucleotide sequences in the sample also encode this CDR3. The J gene is TRBJ1-3, the V gene TRBV6-5; D gene ambiguous. The germline V gene encodes CDR1 MNHEY and CDR2 SVGAGI. There are 15 residues in the CDR3. V was clipped by 0 bases and J by 0 bases, with 6 bases between them. The DNA of the CDR3 is TGTGCCAGCAGTTACTCGCGGGTCTCTGGAAACACCATATATTTT. Translating it yields CASSYSRVSGNTIYF.

The genes are TRBV19 and TRBJ2-5; a weak D match, TRBD1 (6 bases). Germline loops: CDR1 LNHDA, CDR2 SQIVND (reference sequence). The CDR3 loop spans 16 amino acids. The V end was cut by 2 bases, the J end by 0 bases, with 13 bases between. CDR3 sequence reads: CASSIFGTYHQETQYF. In DNA, the CDR3 is TGTGCCAGTAGTATATTCGGGACATACCACCAAGAGACCCAGTACTTC.

The chain uses TRBV19 and TRBJ2-6; 8 bases match TRBD2. The CDR3 totals 18 residues. Trimming removed 6 bases from V and 4 bases from J; junction bases left unmatched: 14. The germline V gene has CDR1 LNHDA and CDR2 SQIVND (reference sequence). The CDR3 DNA reads TGTGCCAGTAGACCGAGGGACGAGCGGGAGTCCGGGGCCAACGTCCTGACTTTC. Translated: CASRPRDERESGANVLTF.

The chain joins TRBV7-3 to TRBJ2-3; 12 nucleotides agree with TRBD2. The CDR3 consists of 15 residues. The germline CDR1 and CDR2 sequences are SGHTA and FQGTGA. The ends lost 5 bases at V and 2 bases at J; junction bases unmatched: 2. This CDR3 is CASSRTSGDTDTQYF. The CDR3 nucleotides are TGTGCCAGCAGCCGGACTAGCGGGGACACAGATACGCAGTATTTT.

This clone has just one count. The chain employs TRBV5-1 and TRBJ2-1, with 9 nucleotides matching TRBD1. V gave up 4 bases and J gave up 4 bases; unmatched junction bases: 6. The CDR3 length is 15 residues. Per germline, CDR1 SGHRS and CDR2 YFSETQ. The DNA for the CDR3 is TGCGCCAGCAGCGTAGGACAGGGGAGGTACAATGAGCAGTTCTTC. The encoded protein is CASSVGQGRYNEQFF.

The rearrangement links TRBV25-1 to TRBJ1-2, with 7 bases fitting TRBD1. This CDR3 spans 14 amino acids. CDR1 MGHDK and CDR2 SYGVNS come from the germline V gene. Trimming removed 4 bases from V and 2 bases from J; junction bases left unmatched: 4. CDR3 protein: CASSGLDRNYGYTF. In nucleotides, the CDR3 is TGTGCCAGCAGTGGACTGGACAGGAACTATGGCTACACCTTC.

This chain uses TRBV7-3 with TRBJ2-2, with D hard to call. The CDR3 contains 13 residues. Germline loops: CDR1 SGHTA, CDR2 FQGTGA. V shed 2 bases and J shed 3 bases, with 4 bases lying between them. The CDR3 protein is CASSLPDTGELFF. CDR3 sequence (DNA): TGTGCCAGCAGCTTACCCGACACCGGGGAGCTGTTTTTT.